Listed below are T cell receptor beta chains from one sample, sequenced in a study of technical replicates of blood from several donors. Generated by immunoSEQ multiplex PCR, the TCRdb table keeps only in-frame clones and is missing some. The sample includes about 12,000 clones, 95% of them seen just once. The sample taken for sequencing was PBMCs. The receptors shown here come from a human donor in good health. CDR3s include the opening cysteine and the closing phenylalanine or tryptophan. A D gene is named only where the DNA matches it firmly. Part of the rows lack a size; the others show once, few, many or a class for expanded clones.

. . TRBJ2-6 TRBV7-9 CASTPILISGANVLTF TGTGCCAGCACCCCGATACTGATCTCTGGGGCCAACGTCCTGACTTTC
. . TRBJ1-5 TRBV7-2 CASSLTAVSNQPQHF TGTGCCAGCAGCTTGACAGCCGTTAGCAATCAGCCCCAGCATTTT
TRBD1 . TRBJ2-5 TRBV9 CASSVRPTGYQETQYF TGTGCCAGCAGCGTCCGCCCGACAGGGTACCAAGAGACCCAGTACTTC
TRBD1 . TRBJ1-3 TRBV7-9 CASSAGTGRISGNTIYF TGTGCCAGCAGCGCCGGGACAGGGAGGATTTCCGGAAACACCATATATTTT
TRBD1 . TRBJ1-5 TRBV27 CASSPRQGAAGNQPQHF TGTGCCAGCAGTCCTCGACAGGGGGCGGCTGGCAATCAGCCCCAGCATTTT
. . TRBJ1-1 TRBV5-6 CASSILLVNTEAFF TGTGCCAGCAGCATCCTCCTAGTGAACACTGAAGCTTTCTTT
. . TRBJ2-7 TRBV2 CASSDVITSGEQYF TGTGCCAGCAGCGACGTTATCACCTCGGGGGAGCAGTACTTC
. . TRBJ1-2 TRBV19 CASSTGDYANYGYTF TGTGCCAGTAGCACCGGCGACTATGCTAACTATGGCTACACCTTC
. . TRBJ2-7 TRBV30 CAWSTAHNSYEQYF TGTGCCTGGAGTACCGCACACAACTCCTACGAGCAGTACTTC
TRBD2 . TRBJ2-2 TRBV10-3 CAIFPAGEGTGELFF TGTGCCATTTTCCCAGCGGGAGAGGGCACCGGGGAGCTGTTTTTT
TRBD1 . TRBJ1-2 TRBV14 CASSSSGTGLSF TGTGCCAGCAGCAGCTCGGGGACAGGGCTGTCCTTC
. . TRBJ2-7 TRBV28 CASSGPGTPYEQYF TGTGCCAGCAGTGGGCCTGGGACACCTTACGAGCAGTACTTC
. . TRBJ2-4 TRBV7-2 CASSLAGNVGNIQYF TGTGCCAGCAGCCTGGCCGGGAACGTGGGGAACATTCAGTACTTC
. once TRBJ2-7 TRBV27 CASSSAGVSIYEQYF TGTGCCAGCAGTTCCGCCGGGGTATCCATCTACGAGCAGTACTTC
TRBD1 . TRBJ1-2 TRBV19 CASSIAAGGYGYTF TGTGCCAGTAGTATTGCGGCAGGGGGCTATGGCTACACCTTC
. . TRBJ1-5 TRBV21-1 CASSKIGRTGDREGDSNQPQHF TGTGCCAGCAGCAAAATCGGCCGAACCGGGGACAGGGAAGGAGATAGCAATCAGCCCCAGCATTTT
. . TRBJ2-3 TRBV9 CASSASGSSTDTQYF TGTGCCAGCAGTGCAAGCGGTTCTAGCACAGATACGCAGTATTTT
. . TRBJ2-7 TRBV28 CASSLLGGSYEQYF TGTGCCAGCAGCCTCCTAGGTGGGAGCTACGAGCAGTACTTC
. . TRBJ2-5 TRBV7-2 CASSLVLASQETQYF TGTGCCAGCAGCTTAGTCCTAGCGAGCCAAGAGACCCAGTACTTC
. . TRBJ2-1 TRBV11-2 CASSLVGAHNEQFF TGTGCCAGCAGCTTAGTAGGGGCACACAATGAGCAGTTCTTC
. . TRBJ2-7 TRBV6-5 CASSYSVGGARDEQYF TGTGCCAGCAGTTACTCGGTTGGGGGGGCTCGGGACGAGCAGTACTTC
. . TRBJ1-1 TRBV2 CASSGPGGLMNTEAFF TGTGCCAGCAGTGGGCCGGGTGGCTTAATGAACACTGAAGCTTTCTTT
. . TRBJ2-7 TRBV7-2 CASSFLRTSSYEQYF TGTGCCAGCAGCTTCCTGAGGACATCTTCCTACGAGCAGTACTTC
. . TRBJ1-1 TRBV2 CASSSQGTEAFF TGTGCCAGCAGTTCCCAGGGGACTGAAGCTTTCTTT